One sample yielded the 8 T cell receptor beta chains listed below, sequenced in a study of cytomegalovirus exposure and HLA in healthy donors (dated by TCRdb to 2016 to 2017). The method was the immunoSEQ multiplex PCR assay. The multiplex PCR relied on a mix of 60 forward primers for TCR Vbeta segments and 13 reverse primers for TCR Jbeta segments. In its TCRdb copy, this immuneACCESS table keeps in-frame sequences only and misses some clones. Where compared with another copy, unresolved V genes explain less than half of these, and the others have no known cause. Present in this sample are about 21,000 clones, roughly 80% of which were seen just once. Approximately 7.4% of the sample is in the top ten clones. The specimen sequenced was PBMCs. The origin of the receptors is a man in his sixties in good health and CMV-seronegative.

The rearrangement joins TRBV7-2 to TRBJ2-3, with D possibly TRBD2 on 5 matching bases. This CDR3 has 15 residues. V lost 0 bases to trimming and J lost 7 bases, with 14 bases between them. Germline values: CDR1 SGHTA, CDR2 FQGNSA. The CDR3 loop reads CASSLAPLSGNTQYF. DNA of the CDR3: TGTGCCAGCAGCTTAGCCCCCCTCAGCGGAAATACGCAGTATTTT.

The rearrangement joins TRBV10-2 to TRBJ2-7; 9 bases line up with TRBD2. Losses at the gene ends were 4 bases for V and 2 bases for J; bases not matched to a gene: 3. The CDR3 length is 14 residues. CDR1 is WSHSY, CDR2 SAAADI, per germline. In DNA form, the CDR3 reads TGCGCCAGCAGTGGACTAGCGGAAACCTACGAGCAGTACTTC. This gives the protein CASSGLAETYEQYF.

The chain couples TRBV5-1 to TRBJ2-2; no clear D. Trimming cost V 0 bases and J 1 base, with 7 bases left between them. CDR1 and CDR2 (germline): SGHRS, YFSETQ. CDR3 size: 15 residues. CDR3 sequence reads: CASSLVGGNTGELFF. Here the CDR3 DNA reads TGCGCCAGCAGCTTGGTTGGCGGGAACACCGGGGAGCTGTTTTTT.

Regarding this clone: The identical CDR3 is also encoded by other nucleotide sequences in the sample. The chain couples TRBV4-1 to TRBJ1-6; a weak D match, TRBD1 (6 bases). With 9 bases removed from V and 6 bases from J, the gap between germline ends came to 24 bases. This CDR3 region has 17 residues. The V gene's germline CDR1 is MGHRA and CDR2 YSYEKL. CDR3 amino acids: CASRSQGMGLINSPLHF. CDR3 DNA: TGCGCCAGTAGATCACAGGGTATGGGGTTAATTAATTCACCCCTCCACTTT.

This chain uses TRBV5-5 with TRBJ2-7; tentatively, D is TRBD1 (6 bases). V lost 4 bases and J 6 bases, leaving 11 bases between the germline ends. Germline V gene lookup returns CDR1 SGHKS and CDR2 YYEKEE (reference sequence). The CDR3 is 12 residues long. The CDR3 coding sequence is TGTGCCAGCAGCCCCGGGACAACCGAGCAGTACTTC. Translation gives CASSPGTTEQYF. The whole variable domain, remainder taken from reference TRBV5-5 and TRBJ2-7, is DAGVTQSPTHLIKTRGQQVTLRCSPISGHKSVSWYQQVLGQGPQFIFQYYEKEERGRGNFPDRFSARQFPNYSSELNVNALLLGDSALYLCASSPGTTEQYFGPGTRLTVT.

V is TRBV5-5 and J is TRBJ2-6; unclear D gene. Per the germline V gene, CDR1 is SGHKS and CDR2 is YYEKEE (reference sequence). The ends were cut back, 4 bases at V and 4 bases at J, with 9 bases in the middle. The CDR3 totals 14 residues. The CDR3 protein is CASSREPGANVLTF. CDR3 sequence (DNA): TGTGCCAGCAGCAGAGAACCCGGGGCCAACGTCCTGACTTTC.

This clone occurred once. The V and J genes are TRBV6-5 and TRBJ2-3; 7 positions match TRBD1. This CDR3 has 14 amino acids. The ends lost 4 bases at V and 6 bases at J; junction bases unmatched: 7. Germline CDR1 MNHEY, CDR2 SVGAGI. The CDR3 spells CASSSPTGPDTQYF. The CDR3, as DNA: TGTGCCAGCAGTTCACCGACAGGGCCGGATACGCAGTATTTT.

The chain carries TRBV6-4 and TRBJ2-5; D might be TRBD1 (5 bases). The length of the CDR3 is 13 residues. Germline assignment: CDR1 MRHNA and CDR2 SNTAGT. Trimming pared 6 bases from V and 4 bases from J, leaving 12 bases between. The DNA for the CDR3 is TGTGCCAGCAGCGTAGGGGTTGGAGAGACCCAGTACTTC. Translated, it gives CASSVGVGETQYF.